This entry lists 28 T cell receptor beta chains sequenced from one sample in a study of identical twins. TCRdb re-analysed the 5' RACE reads in MiXCR, keeping a single row per CDR3 protein. The sample lists about 720,000 distinct CDR3 sequences; 8.5% to 9% were seen once. These records were also assigned to another study, of yellow fever vaccine responses in identical twins.

Sequencing used PBMCs. The receptors come from a woman in her late teens or twenties in good health.

This clonotype came up many times. This rearrangement joins TRBV6-1 to TRBJ1-4; the D gene is possibly TRBD1 (6 bases). CDR1 and CDR2 (germline): MNHNS, SASEGT. The CDR3 consists of 15 residues. The V and J ends lost 6 bases and 5 bases respectively, with 16 bases between them. The CDR3 loop reads CASSPQTGGNEKLFF. The CDR3 DNA reads as TGTGCCAGCAGCCCTCAGACAGGAGGGAATGAAAAACTGTTTTTT.

This clonotype was counted once. V and J are TRBV4-3 and TRBJ2-2; D tentatively reads TRBD1 or TRBD2 (6 bases each). Trimming cost V 4 bases and J 7 bases, with 10 bases left between them. Germline CDR1 and CDR2: LGHNA and YSLEER. There are 13 residues in the CDR3. This CDR3 is CASSPGAGGELFF. The CDR3 DNA is TGCGCCAGCAGCCCGGGGGCCGGCGGGGAGCTGTTTTTT.

In this sample, this clonotype turned up many times. The V and J genes are TRBV28 and TRBJ1-2; D is undetermined. Germline V CDR1 and CDR2: MDHEN, SYDVKM. The CDR3 is 12 residues long. V was pared by 5 bases and J by 9 bases, with 13 bases between. CDR3 residues: CASSQEKDRYTF. For the CDR3, the DNA is TGTGCCAGCAGTCAGGAAAAGGATCGCTACACCTTC.

The chain recombines TRBV6-2 or TRBV6-3 with TRBJ2-4; D perhaps matches TRBD1 (6 bases). Germline V gene sequence: CDR1 MNHEY, CDR2 SVGEGT. With 5 bases removed from V and 9 bases from J, the gap between germline ends came to 17 bases. The CDR3 contains 14 residues. The DNA of the CDR3 is TGTGCCAGCAGTAATGGGGCCGGGACACCCATTCAGTACTTC. This sequence encodes CASSNGAGTPIQYF.

In its sample, this clonotype was seen once. The rearrangement joins TRBV19 to TRBJ2-1, with 9 bases identical to TRBD2. The CDR3 loop spans 15 amino acids. The junction had 8 bases not matched to a gene; V was cut back by 4 bases and J by 7 bases. The germline gives CDR1 LNHDA, CDR2 SQIVND (reference sequence). Written as DNA, the CDR3 is TGTGCCAGTAGTACCCTTAGCGGGAGTACTAATGAGCAGTTCTTC. Translation: CASSTLSGSTNEQFF.

The chain joins TRBV12-3 or TRBV12-4 to TRBJ2-5, with D possibly being TRBD2 (6 bases). The V gene lost 3 bases and the J gene lost 3 bases, with 14 bases spanning the gap. This CDR3 has 15 amino acids. CDR3: CASSFFLAGKETQYF. DNA for the CDR3: TGTGCCAGCAGTTTTTTCCTGGCGGGAAAAGAGACCCAGTACTTC.

This clonotype was seen only a few times. The CDR3 protein is CASGPPGTSYEQYF. The DNA for the CDR3 is TGTGCCAGCGGCCCCCCCGGGACATCCTACGAGCAGTACTTC. The rearrangement joins TRBV28 to TRBJ2-7; D might be TRBD1 (6 bases). CDR1 MDHEN and CDR2 SYDVKM come from the germline V gene. Trimming stripped 8 bases from V and 1 base from J, with 15 bases between. The CDR3 spans 14 residues.

CDR3 amino acids: CATKLGGRDGEQYF. In nucleotides, the CDR3 is TGTGCCACCAAGCTCGGCGGGAGGGATGGAGAGCAGTACTTC. The V and J genes are TRBV6-1 and TRBJ2-7; 9 nucleotides agree with TRBD2. The CDR3 has 14 amino acids. J lost 7 bases, V lost 10 bases, and 14 bases had no gene match. Germline V lookup: CDR1 MNHNS, CDR2 SASEGT.

This clonotype was seen at least ten times. This chain joins TRBV18 and TRBJ2-7; D unclear. Germline V lookup: CDR1 KGHSH, CDR2 LQKENI. The CDR3 is 14 residues long. The V end was cut by 6 bases, the J end by 4 bases, with 16 bases between. The CDR3 here is CASSPPGRRYEQYF. The DNA for the CDR3 is TGTGCCAGCTCCCCCCCAGGCCGCCGATACGAGCAGTACTTC.

J is TRBJ2-1 and V is TRBV10-1; 12 nucleotides line up with TRBD2. V shed 6 bases, J shed 0 bases, and the junction held 6 bases outside the gene matches. CDR1 is WNHNN and CDR2 is SYGVQD in the germline V gene (reference sequence). This CDR3 region has 17 residues. The CDR3 is CASRLAGGPSSYNEQFF. The CDR3 nucleotides are TGCGCCAGCAGGCTAGCGGGAGGGCCCAGCTCCTACAATGAGCAGTTCTTC.

This clonotype was seen a handful of times. Germline is not matched at one junction end, which may reflect a read error. The V gene is TRBV28, the J gene TRBJ2-5; D is undetermined. The CDR3 extends over 12 amino acids. The germline V gene encodes CDR1 MDHEN and CDR2 SYDVKM. The CDR3 DNA reads TGTGCCAGCAGTTCGTACCAGTACACCGGAGACTTC. Its protein is CASSSYQYTGDF.

This clonotype turned up a few times. The chain has TRBV5-6 and TRBJ1-5; 9 nucleotides line up with TRBD1. The CDR3 runs to 15 residues. CDR1 is SGHDT and CDR2 is YYEEEE in the germline V gene. The V and J ends lost 4 bases and 6 bases, in that order; junction bases with no gene match: 8. CDR3 coding DNA: TGTGCCAGCAGCCTTACAGGGGGCTTGGGTCAGCCCCAGCATTTT. Protein: CASSLTGGLGQPQHF.

The rearrangement joins TRBV29-1 to TRBJ2-7, with 7 bases aligning to TRBD1. The germline gives CDR1 SQVTM, CDR2 ANQGSEA. V shed 6 bases and J 5 bases; nucleotides not matched to a gene: 4. The CDR3 has 11 residues. The CDR3 loop is CSVRGGHEQYF. The CDR3 DNA sequence: TGCAGCGTCAGAGGGGGCCACGAGCAGTACTTC.

This clonotype appeared a few times. This chain links TRBV15 with TRBJ2-1; a possible D gene is TRBD1 (6 bases). Germline-derived CDR1 and CDR2 are LNHNV and YYDKDF (reference sequence). Trimming took 0 bases from V and 7 from J, leaving 16 bases between them. The CDR3 length is 16 residues. DNA for the CDR3: TGTGCCACCAGCAGAGACTACCAGGACACAGGGAATGAGCAGTTCTTC. Its protein is CATSRDYQDTGNEQFF.

This clonotype was observed a handful of times. The gene calls are TRBV5-5 and TRBJ2-1, with D perhaps TRBD2 (5 bases). Trimming shortened V by 1 base and J by 5 bases, and 13 bases separated the two germline ends. Germline lookup yields CDR1 SGHKS and CDR2 YYEKEE (reference sequence). The CDR3 length is 15 residues. The CDR3 loop reads CASSLLVSGNNEQFF. DNA of the CDR3: TGTGCCAGCAGCTTGTTGGTGTCGGGGAACAATGAGCAGTTCTTC.

This clonotype has ten or more counts. This sequence joins TRBV4-2 and TRBJ2-3, with 13 bases aligning to TRBD2. Trimming took 1 base from V and 4 from J; bases not matched to a gene: 5. Germline V gene lookup returns CDR1 LGHNA and CDR2 YNFKEQ. CDR3 length equals 17 residues. The CDR3, as DNA: TGTGCCAGCAGCCAAGGCCGACTAGCGGGAGGAGCAGATACGCAGTATTTT. As protein: CASSQGRLAGGADTQYF.

This clonotype came up a few times. The chain employs TRBV7-2 and TRBJ2-7; D remains ambiguous. The CDR3 runs 14 residues. V was shortened by 1 base and J by 7 bases, with 14 bases between the two germline ends. Germline values: CDR1 SGHTA, CDR2 FQGNSA. The CDR3, as DNA: TGTGCCAGCAGCTTAGTACCCGCCTCGGAGGAGCAGTACTTC. Encoded protein: CASSLVPASEEQYF.

This clonotype was recorded at least ten times. This chain's CDR3 is CASSLDRMTYEQYF. The CDR3 DNA sequence: TGCGCCAGCAGCTTAGACCGTATGACCTACGAGCAGTACTTC. The J gene is TRBJ2-7, the V gene TRBV5-1; D is unclear. Germline CDR1 is SGHRS and CDR2 is YFSETQ. The CDR3 totals 14 residues. Trimming pared 2 bases from V and 2 bases from J, leaving 11 bases between. The whole variable domain, remainder taken from reference TRBV5-1 and TRBJ2-7, is KAGVTQTPRYLIKTRGQQVTLSCSPISGHRSVSWYQQTPGQGLQFLFEYFSETQRNKGNFPGRFSGRQFSNSRSEMNVSTLELGDSALYLCASSLDRMTYEQYFGPGTRLTVT.

The chain couples TRBV9 to TRBJ2-1; D is possibly TRBD1 (6 bases). Germline V gene sequence: CDR1 SGDLS, CDR2 YYNGEE. Trimming pared 0 bases from V and 9 bases from J, leaving 16 bases between. CDR3 length: 15 residues. This CDR3 reads CASSVEGDRVGEQFF. CDR3 bases: TGTGCCAGCAGCGTAGAGGGGGATCGGGTCGGTGAGCAGTTCTTC.

This clonotype was recorded many times. The chain carries TRBV7-2 and TRBJ2-3; TRBD2 matches 16 bases. Germline trimming cut 2 bases from V and 6 bases from J; bases unmatched to any gene: 20. CDR3 length: 22 residues. Germline V CDR1 and CDR2: SGHTA, FQGNSA. The CDR3 region has the DNA TGTGCCAGCAGCTTACGGGGAGGAGGGTCCGGGACTAGCGGGAGGGCCACCGATACGCAGTATTTT. Its protein product is CASSLRGGGSGTSGRATDTQYF.

This clonotype was counted many times. This sequence joins TRBV5-1 and TRBJ2-1; D possibly corresponds to TRBD1 (6 bases). Germline CDR1 SGHRS, CDR2 YFSETQ. Trimming stripped 5 bases from V and 0 bases from J, with 12 bases between. CDR3 length equals 15 residues. In DNA form, the CDR3 reads TGCGCCAGCAGACGGGACACCGGCTCCTACAATGAGCAGTTCTTC. Amino acids: CASRRDTGSYNEQFF.

The rearrangement links TRBV6-2 or TRBV6-3 to TRBJ2-2; D is uncertain. The germline gives CDR1 MNHEY, CDR2 SVGEGT. Trimming cost V 4 bases and J 8 bases, with 14 bases left between them. The CDR3 loop spans 14 amino acids. The CDR3 DNA sequence: TGTGCCAGCAGTTTTTTAGCAACTCGGGGGGAGCTGTTTTTT. Its translation: CASSFLATRGELFF.

This clonotype was found a few times. The chain joins TRBV19 to TRBJ2-5; D might be TRBD2 (6 bases). V lost 3 bases and J lost 7, with 9 bases in between. The CDR3 sequence is 12 residues long. Germline V gives CDR1 LNHDA, CDR2 SQIVND (reference sequence). The chain's CDR3 is CASSMLGGTQYF. For the CDR3, the DNA is TGTGCCAGTAGTATGTTGGGAGGGACCCAGTACTTC.

In its sample, this clonotype was seen a few times. The chain has TRBV6-2 or TRBV6-3 and TRBJ2-7, with 7 bases identical to TRBD1. CDR1 and CDR2 from the germline V gene are MNHEY and SVGEGT. CDR3 size: 18 residues. V was pared by 2 bases and J by 4 bases, with 17 bases of the junction left unmatched. Written as DNA, the CDR3 is TGTGCCAGCAGTTACGGCCCTCAACAGGGGTTGGGGGCTTACGAGCAGTACTTC. Its translation: CASSYGPQQGLGAYEQYF.

The gene calls are TRBV5-6 and TRBJ2-5; 8 bases are shared with TRBD1. The V and J ends lost 3 bases and 8 bases, in that order; junction bases with no gene match: 18. CDR3 size: 17 residues. Looked up from germline, CDR1 is SGHDT and CDR2 is YYEEEE. CDR3 nucleotides: TGTGCCAGCAGCTCCTCCGGACAGGGCCCCTTAAGAGAAACCCAGTACTTC. This sequence encodes CASSSSGQGPLRETQYF.

This chain links TRBV13 with TRBJ1-1; D may be TRBD1 (5 bases). The V end lost 6 bases, the J end lost 1 base, and 15 bases lay between the germline ends. Germline CDR1 PRHDT, CDR2 FYEKMQ (reference sequence). CDR3 length: 15 residues. The CDR3 DNA sequence: TGTGCCAGCAGAAAGCGGGGGGGAACGAACACTGAAGCTTTCTTT. It encodes CASRKRGGTNTEAFF. Supplemented by reference TRBV13 and TRBJ1-1, the full variable domain reads AAGVIQSPRHLIKEKRETATLKCYPIPRHDTVYWYQQGPGQDPQFLISFYEKMQSDKGSIPDRFSAQQFSDYHSELNMSSLELGDSALYFCASRKRGGTNTEAFFGQGTRLTVV.

The chain carries TRBV14 and TRBJ2-3; 15 bases fit TRBD2. CDR3 length: 18 amino acids. Germline assignment: CDR1 SGHDN and CDR2 FVKESK. V was clipped by 4 bases and J by 1 base; unmatched bases: 6. CDR3 sequence: CASSLPGLAGGRTDTQYF. The CDR3 DNA reads as TGTGCCAGCAGCCTACCGGGACTAGCGGGAGGCCGCACAGATACGCAGTATTTT.

The V gene is TRBV10-3, the J gene TRBJ2-1; perhaps D is TRBD1 or TRBD2 (5 bases each). CDR3 length: 13 amino acids. In germline, CDR1 is ENHRY, CDR2 SYGVKD. The ends were cut back, 6 bases at V and 7 bases at J, with 13 bases in the middle. The CDR3 sequence is CAIRKQEENEQFF. DNA of the CDR3: TGTGCCATCAGGAAACAGGAGGAGAATGAGCAGTTCTTC.